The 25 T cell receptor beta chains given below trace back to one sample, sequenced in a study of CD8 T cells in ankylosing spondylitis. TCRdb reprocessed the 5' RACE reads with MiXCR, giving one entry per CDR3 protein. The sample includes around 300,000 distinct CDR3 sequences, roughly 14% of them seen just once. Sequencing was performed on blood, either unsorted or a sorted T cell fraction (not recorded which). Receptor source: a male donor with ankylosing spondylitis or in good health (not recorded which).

In nucleotides, the CDR3 is TGCGCCAGCAGCTCGCAGACAGGGACAGATACGCAGTATTTT. Translating gives CASSSQTGTDTQYF. V gene TRBV5-1 combines with J gene TRBJ2-3; 7 bases fit TRBD1. V lost 3 bases to trimming and J lost 3 bases; unmatched junction nucleotides: 4. The germline V gene has CDR1 SGHRS and CDR2 YFSETQ. The CDR3 covers 14 residues.

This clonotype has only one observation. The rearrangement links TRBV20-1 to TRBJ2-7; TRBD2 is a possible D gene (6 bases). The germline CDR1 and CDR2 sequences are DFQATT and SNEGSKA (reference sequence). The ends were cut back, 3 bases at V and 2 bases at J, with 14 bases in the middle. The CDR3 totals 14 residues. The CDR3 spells CSARVLGLPYEQYF. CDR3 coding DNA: TGCAGTGCTAGGGTTTTGGGACTTCCCTACGAGCAGTACTTC.

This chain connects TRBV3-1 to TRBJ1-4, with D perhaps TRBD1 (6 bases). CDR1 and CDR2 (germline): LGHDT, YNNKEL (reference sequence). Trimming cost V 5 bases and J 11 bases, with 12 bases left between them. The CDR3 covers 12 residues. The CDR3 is CASSWTADKLFF. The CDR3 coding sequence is TGTGCCAGCAGCTGGACAGCCGACAAACTGTTTTTT.

This CDR3 reads CAIAGHDQETQYF. The CDR3 DNA follows: TGTGCCATCGCAGGACACGACCAAGAGACCCAGTACTTC. The J gene is TRBJ2-5, the V gene TRBV10-3, with D possibly TRBD1 on 5 matching bases. Trimming stripped 8 bases from V and 0 bases from J, with 10 bases between. The CDR3 runs to 13 residues. The V gene's germline CDR1 is ENHRY and CDR2 SYGVKD.

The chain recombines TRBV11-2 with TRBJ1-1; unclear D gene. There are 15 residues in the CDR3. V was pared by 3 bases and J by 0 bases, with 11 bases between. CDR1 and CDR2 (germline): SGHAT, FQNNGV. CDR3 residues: CASSLGRAVNTEAFF. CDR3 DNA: TGTGCCAGCAGCTTGGGCCGGGCGGTGAACACTGAAGCTTTCTTT. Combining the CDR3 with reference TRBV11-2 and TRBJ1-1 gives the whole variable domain EAGVAQSPRYKIIEKRQSVAFWCNPISGHATLYWYQQILGQGPKLLIQFQNNGVVDDSQLPKDRFSAERLKGVDSTLKIQPAKLEDSAVYLCASSLGRAVNTEAFFGQGTRLTVV.

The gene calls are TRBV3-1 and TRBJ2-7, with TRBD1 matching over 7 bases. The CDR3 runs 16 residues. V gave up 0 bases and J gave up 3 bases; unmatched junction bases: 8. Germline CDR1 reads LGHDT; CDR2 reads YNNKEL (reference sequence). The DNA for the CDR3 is TGTGCCAGCAGCCAAGACTTCAGGACAGGCAGCTACGAGCAGTACTTC. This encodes CASSQDFRTGSYEQYF.

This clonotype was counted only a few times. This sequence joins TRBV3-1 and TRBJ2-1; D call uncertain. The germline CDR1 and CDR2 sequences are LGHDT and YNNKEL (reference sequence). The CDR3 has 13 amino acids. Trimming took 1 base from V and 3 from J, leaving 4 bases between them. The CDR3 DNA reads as TGTGCCAGCAGCCAAGGGAACTACAATGAGCAGTTCTTC. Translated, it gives CASSQGNYNEQFF.

The CDR3 DNA follows: TGTGCCAGCAGCTTAGATCCCAGTATGAACACTGAAGCTTTCTTT. This encodes CASSLDPSMNTEAFF. The rearrangement joins TRBV11-2 to TRBJ1-1; D is ambiguous. Trimming cost V 0 bases and J 0 bases, with 8 bases left between them. Germline V gene data show CDR1 as SGHAT and CDR2 as FQNNGV. The CDR3 contains 15 residues.

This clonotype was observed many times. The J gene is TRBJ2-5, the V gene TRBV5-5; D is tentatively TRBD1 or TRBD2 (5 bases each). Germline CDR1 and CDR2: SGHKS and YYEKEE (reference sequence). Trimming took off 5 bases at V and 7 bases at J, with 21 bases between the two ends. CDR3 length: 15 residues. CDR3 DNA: TGTGCCAGCAGGTGGCCGGGGCCATTAATGGGGACCCAGTACTTC. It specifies CASRWPGPLMGTQYF.

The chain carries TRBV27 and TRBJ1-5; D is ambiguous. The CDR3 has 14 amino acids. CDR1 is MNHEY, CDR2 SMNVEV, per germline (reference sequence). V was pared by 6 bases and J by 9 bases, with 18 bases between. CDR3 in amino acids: CASSQTRPPSPQHF. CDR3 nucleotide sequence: TGTGCCAGCAGCCAGACACGGCCCCCTTCGCCCCAGCATTTT.

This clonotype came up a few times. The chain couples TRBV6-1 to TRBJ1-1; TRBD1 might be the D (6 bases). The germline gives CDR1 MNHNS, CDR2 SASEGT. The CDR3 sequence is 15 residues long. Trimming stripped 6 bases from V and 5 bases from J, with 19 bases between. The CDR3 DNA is TGTGCCAGCAGCGTGGTGGGGGGCAGGAGAACTGAAGCTTTCTTT. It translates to CASSVVGGRRTEAFF.

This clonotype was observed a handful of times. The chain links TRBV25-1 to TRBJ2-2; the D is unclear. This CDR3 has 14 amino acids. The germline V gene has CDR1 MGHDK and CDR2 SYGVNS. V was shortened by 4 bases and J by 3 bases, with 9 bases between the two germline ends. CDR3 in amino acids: CASSVEGYTGELFF. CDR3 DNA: TGTGCCAGCAGTGTTGAAGGATACACCGGGGAGCTGTTTTTT.

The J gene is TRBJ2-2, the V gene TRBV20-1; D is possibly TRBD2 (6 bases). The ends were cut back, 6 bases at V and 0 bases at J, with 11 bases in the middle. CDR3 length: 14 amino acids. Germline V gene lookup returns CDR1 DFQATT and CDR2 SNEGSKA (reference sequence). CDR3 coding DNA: TGCAGTGCCCCTACGGGGGCGAACACCGGGGAGCTGTTTTTT. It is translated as CSAPTGANTGELFF.

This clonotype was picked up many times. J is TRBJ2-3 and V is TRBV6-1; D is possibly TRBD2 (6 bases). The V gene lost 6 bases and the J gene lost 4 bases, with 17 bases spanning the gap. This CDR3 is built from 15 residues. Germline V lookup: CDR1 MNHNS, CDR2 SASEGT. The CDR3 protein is CASSPSWERADTQYF. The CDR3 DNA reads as TGTGCCAGCAGCCCGTCGTGGGAGCGGGCAGATACGCAGTATTTT.

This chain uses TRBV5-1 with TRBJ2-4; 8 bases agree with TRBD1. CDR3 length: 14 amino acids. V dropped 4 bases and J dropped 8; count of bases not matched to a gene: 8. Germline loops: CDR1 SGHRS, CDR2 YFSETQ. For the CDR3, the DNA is TGCGCCAGCAGCAAAAGGACAGGGCAAGACATTCAGTACTTC. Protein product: CASSKRTGQDIQYF. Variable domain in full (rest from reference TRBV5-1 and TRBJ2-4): KAGVTQTPRYLIKTRGQQVTLSCSPISGHRSVSWYQQTPGQGLQFLFEYFSETQRNKGNFPGRFSGRQFSNSRSEMNVSTLELGDSALYLCASSKRTGQDIQYFGAGTRLSVL.

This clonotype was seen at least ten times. The CDR3: CASSDTGGTDTQYF. CDR3 bases: TGTGCCAGCAGTGACACAGGGGGCACAGATACGCAGTATTTT. The V gene is TRBV6-4, the J gene TRBJ2-3, with 7 bases that match TRBD1. The CDR3 runs 14 residues. Germline assignment: CDR1 MRHNA and CDR2 SNTAGT. The V segment lost 2 bases and the J segment 1 base; nucleotides outside the gene matches: 0.

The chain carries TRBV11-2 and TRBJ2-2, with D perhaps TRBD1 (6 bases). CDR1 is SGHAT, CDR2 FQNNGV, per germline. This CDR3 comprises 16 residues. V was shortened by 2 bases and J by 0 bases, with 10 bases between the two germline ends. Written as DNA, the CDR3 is TGTGCCAGCAGCTTAATTCGGGACACGAACACCGGGGAGCTGTTTTTT. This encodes CASSLIRDTNTGELFF.

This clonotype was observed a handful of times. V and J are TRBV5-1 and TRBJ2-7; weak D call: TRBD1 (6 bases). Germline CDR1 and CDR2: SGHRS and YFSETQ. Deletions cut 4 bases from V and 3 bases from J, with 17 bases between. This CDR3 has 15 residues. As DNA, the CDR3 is TGCGCCAGCAGCACCGGGACACAGATTTTCTACGAGCAGTACTTC. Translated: CASSTGTQIFYEQYF.

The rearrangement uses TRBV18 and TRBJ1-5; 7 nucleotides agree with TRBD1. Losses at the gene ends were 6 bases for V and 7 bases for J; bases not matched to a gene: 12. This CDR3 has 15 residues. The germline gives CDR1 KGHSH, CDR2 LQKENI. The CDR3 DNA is TGTGCCAGCTCCCAGGAGACAGGGTTTGGGCAGCCCCAGCATTTT. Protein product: CASSQETGFGQPQHF.

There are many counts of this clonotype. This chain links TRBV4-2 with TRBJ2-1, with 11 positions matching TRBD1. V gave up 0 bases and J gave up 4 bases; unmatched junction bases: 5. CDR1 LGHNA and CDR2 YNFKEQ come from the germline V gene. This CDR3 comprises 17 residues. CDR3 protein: CASSQDWGTGGYNEQFF. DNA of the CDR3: TGTGCCAGCAGCCAAGATTGGGGGACAGGGGGTTACAATGAGCAGTTCTTC.

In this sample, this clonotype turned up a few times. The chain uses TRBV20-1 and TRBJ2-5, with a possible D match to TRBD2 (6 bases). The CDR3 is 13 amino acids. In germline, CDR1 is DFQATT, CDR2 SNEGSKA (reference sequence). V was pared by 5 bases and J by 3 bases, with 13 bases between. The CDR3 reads CSAGTAFEETQYF. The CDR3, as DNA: TGCAGTGCTGGGACTGCCTTCGAAGAGACCCAGTACTTC.

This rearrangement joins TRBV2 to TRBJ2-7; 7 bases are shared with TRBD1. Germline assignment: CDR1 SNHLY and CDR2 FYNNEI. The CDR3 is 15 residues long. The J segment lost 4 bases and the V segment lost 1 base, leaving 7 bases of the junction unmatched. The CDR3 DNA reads TGTGCCAGCAGTGAAGTATACAGGGGTGTGTACGAGCAGTACTTC. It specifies CASSEVYRGVYEQYF.

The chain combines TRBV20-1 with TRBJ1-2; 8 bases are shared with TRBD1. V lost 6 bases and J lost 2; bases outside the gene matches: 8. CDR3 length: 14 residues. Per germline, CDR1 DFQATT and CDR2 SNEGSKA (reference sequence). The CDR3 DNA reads TGCAGTGCCCTTGGACAGGGCGGAAACTATGGCTACACCTTC. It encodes CSALGQGGNYGYTF.

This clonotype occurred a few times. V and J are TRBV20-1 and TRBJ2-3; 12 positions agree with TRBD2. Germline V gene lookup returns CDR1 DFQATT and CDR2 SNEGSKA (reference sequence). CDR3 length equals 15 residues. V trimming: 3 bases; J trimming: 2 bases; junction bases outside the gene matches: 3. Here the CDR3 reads CSASLAGGLTDTQYF. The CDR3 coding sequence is TGCAGTGCTAGTCTAGCGGGGGGGCTCACAGATACGCAGTATTTT.

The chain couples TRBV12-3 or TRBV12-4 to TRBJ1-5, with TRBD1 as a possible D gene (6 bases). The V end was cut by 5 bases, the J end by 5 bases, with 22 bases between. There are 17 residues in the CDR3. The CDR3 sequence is CASSPLDFRQAHQPQHF. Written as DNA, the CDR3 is TGTGCCAGCAGTCCCCTTGATTTCCGACAGGCCCATCAGCCCCAGCATTTT.